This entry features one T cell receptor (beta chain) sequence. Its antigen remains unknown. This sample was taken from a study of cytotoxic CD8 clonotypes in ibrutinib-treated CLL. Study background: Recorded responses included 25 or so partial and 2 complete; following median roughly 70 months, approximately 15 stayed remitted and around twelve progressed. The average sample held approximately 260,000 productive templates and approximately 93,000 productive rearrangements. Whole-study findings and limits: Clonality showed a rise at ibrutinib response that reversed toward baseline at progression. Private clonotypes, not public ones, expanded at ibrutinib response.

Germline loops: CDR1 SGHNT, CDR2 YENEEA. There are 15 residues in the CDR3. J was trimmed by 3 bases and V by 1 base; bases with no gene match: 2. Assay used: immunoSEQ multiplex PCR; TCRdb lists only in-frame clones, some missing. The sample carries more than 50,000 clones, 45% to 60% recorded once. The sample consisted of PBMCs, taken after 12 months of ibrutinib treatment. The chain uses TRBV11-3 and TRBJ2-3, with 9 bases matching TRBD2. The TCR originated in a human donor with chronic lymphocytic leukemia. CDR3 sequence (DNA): TGTGCCAGCAGCTTAGGTAGCGGGAGAACAGATACGCAGTATTTT. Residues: CASSLGSGRTDTQYF.